These 20 T cell receptor beta chains came from one sample sequenced in a study of blood T cell repertoires in COVID-19. TCRdb keeps only in-frame clones here, not all; method: immunoSEQ multiplex PCR. The sample contains 200,000 or so clones, roughly 79% of which appear only once. Sequenced sample: peripheral blood. The receptor source for this set is a woman aged 80 or over with COVID-19, enrolled during active disease.

The V gene is TRBV20-1, the J gene TRBJ1-2; D uncertain. V gave up 3 bases and J gave up 2 bases, with 13 bases separating them. CDR3 size: 14 residues. CDR1 is DFQATT and CDR2 is SNEGSKA in the germline V gene (reference sequence). Written as DNA, the CDR3 is TGCAGTGCTAGTTTGCGGGATTCAAACTATGGCTACACCTTC. This gives the protein CSASLRDSNYGYTF.

The chain has TRBV19 and TRBJ1-1; D may be TRBD1 (6 bases). The length of the CDR3 is 17 residues. V lost 1 base, J lost 0 bases, and 15 bases lay in between. CDR1 is LNHDA and CDR2 is SQIVND in the germline V gene (reference sequence). The CDR3 loop is CASSIGSPRGMNTEAFF. CDR3 in DNA: TGTGCCAGTAGTATAGGGAGTCCTAGGGGGATGAACACTGAAGCTTTCTTT.

The count of this clone is one. The chain uses TRBV29-1 and TRBJ2-7; 9 positions match TRBD1. This CDR3 spans 13 amino acids. Looked up from germline, CDR1 is SQVTM and CDR2 is ANQGSEA. V trimming: 5 bases; J trimming: 5 bases; junction bases outside the gene matches: 7. This chain's CDR3 is CSVSGQGIHEQYF. DNA of the CDR3: TGCAGCGTTTCTGGACAGGGGATCCACGAGCAGTACTTC.

This sequence joins TRBV27 and TRBJ1-2; 8 bases are shared with TRBD1. V shed 5 bases and J 5 bases; nucleotides not matched to a gene: 7. CDR1 is MNHEY, CDR2 SMNVEV, per germline (reference sequence). The length of the CDR3 is 14 residues. DNA of the CDR3: TGTGCCAGCAGTCCCCGGGACAGGATTTATGGCTACACCTTC. Its protein product is CASSPRDRIYGYTF.

The chain carries TRBV4-3 and TRBJ1-6, with D unclear. Trimming took off 1 base at V and 9 bases at J, with 19 bases between the two ends. CDR3 size: 17 residues. Germline CDR1 and CDR2: LGHNA and YSLEER. The CDR3 DNA sequence: TGCGCCAGCAGCCAAGTGATCGGAGAGGGAAGAGGTTCACCCCTCCACTTT. Translating it yields CASSQVIGEGRGSPLHF.

CDR3: CASSKAVPYNEQFF. Here the CDR3 DNA reads TGTGCCAGCAGCAAAGCGGTCCCCTACAATGAGCAGTTCTTC. J is TRBJ2-1 and V is TRBV11-2; maybe TRBD2 (5 bases). V gave up 5 bases and J gave up 2 bases, with 10 bases separating them. Germline CDR1 is SGHAT and CDR2 is FQNNGV. This CDR3 has 14 amino acids.

This clone has only one observation. The chain carries TRBV4-1 and TRBJ2-3, with TRBD2 as a possible D gene (6 bases). The germline gives CDR1 MGHRA, CDR2 YSYEKL. The CDR3 has 13 residues. Deletions cut 4 bases from V and 3 bases from J, with 8 bases between. This chain's CDR3 is CASSPEGTDTQYF. The CDR3 DNA reads TGCGCCAGCAGCCCGGAGGGGACAGATACGCAGTATTTT.

The rearrangement uses TRBV12-5 and TRBJ1-2; a weak D match, TRBD1 (5 bases). This CDR3 is 14 amino acids long. CDR1 is LGHNT and CDR2 is FRNRAP in the germline V gene. Trimming cost V 6 bases and J 4 bases, with 15 bases left between them. The CDR3 DNA is TGTGCTAGTGGGGGGCTGGGGTTTAGCTATGGCTACACCTTC. This encodes CASGGLGFSYGYTF.

The chain couples TRBV5-1 to TRBJ1-5, with D possibly matching TRBD1 (6 bases). V lost 4 bases and J 3 bases, leaving 8 bases between the germline ends. Germline V lookup: CDR1 SGHRS, CDR2 YFSETQ. The CDR3 is made up of 13 amino acids. The CDR3 spells CASSRDINQPQHF. CDR3 sequence (DNA): TGCGCCAGCAGCCGGGACATCAATCAGCCCCAGCATTTT.

V usage is TRBV7-2 and J usage is TRBJ1-2, with 12 bases aligning to TRBD1. The CDR3 runs to 18 residues. Looked up from germline, CDR1 is SGHTA and CDR2 is FQGNSA. J was trimmed by 0 bases and V by 1 base; bases with no gene match: 6. The CDR3 coding sequence is TGTGCCAGCAGCTTAGATGGGACAGGGGGCCACTCTAACTATGGCTACACCTTC. As protein: CASSLDGTGGHSNYGYTF.

The chain links TRBV6-5 to TRBJ1-5; 7 bases line up with TRBD1. V was pared by 6 bases and J by 0 bases, with 5 bases of the junction left unmatched. The germline V gene encodes CDR1 MNHEY and CDR2 SVGAGI. The CDR3 extends over 15 amino acids. The CDR3 DNA sequence: TGTGCCAGCAGAAGACAGGGCCCTAGCAATCAGCCCCAGCATTTT. Translation gives CASRRQGPSNQPQHF.

This sequence joins TRBV4-2 and TRBJ2-4, with D maybe TRBD1 (6 bases). Germline V gives CDR1 LGHNA, CDR2 YNFKEQ. The V and J ends lost 4 bases and 8 bases respectively, with 12 bases between them. This CDR3 spans 13 amino acids. CDR3 nucleotide sequence: TGTGCCAGCAGCCGGGGGCAGCCGGACATTCAGTACTTC. Translated, it gives CASSRGQPDIQYF.

This clone has a single count. The chain joins TRBV7-2 to TRBJ2-2; 7 bases map to TRBD1. The ends lost 3 bases at V and 6 bases at J; junction bases unmatched: 10. Germline assignment: CDR1 SGHTA and CDR2 FQGNSA. The CDR3 is made up of 16 amino acids. CDR3 in amino acids: CASSFSSGGGSGELFF. In nucleotides, the CDR3 is TGTGCCAGCAGCTTTTCATCAGGGGGTGGGTCCGGGGAGCTGTTTTTT.

Comment on this clone: Sequence at one end of the junction differs from germline and may be a read error. The CDR3 sequence: CASSQADRGNTIYF. The CDR3, as DNA: TGTGCCAGCAGTCAAGCGGACAGAGGAAACACCATATATTTT. The chain carries TRBV2 and TRBJ1-3; TRBD1 is a possible D gene (6 bases). Germline V lookup: CDR1 SNHLY, CDR2 FYNNEI. The CDR3 has 14 amino acids. Supplemented by reference TRBV2 and TRBJ1-3, the full variable domain reads EPEVTQTPSHQVTQMGQEVILRCVPISNHLYFYWYRQILGQKVEFLVSFYNNEISEKSEIFDDQFSVERPDGSNFTLKIRSTKLEDSAMYFCASSQADRGNTIYFGEGSWLTVV.

The V and J genes are TRBV7-9 and TRBJ2-3, with 10 bases matching TRBD1. This CDR3 has 15 residues. The germline V gene encodes CDR1 SEHNR and CDR2 FQNEAQ (reference sequence). The junction had 6 bases not matched to a gene; V was cut back by 5 bases and J by 4 bases. In nucleotides, the CDR3 is TGTGCCAGCAGCCCCACCGGGACAGGGGCAGATACGCAGTATTTT. Amino acids: CASSPTGTGADTQYF.

The rearrangement uses TRBV11-3 and TRBJ1-1; 7 bases map to TRBD1. The germline V gene has CDR1 SGHNT and CDR2 YENEEA. The V and J ends lost 5 bases and 7 bases, in that order; junction bases with no gene match: 7. The CDR3 is 13 amino acids. Written as DNA, the CDR3 is TGTGCCAGCAGCGCTACAGGGGCCATTGAAGCTTTCTTT. Translation gives CASSATGAIEAFF.

The V call is TRBV7-9, the J call TRBJ2-5; maybe TRBD1 (6 bases). Between the trimmed V and J ends, which lost 5 bases and 0 bases, there was a span of 13 bases. The CDR3 runs to 15 residues. Germline values: CDR1 SEHNR, CDR2 FQNEAQ (reference sequence). The CDR3 nucleotides are TGTGCCAGCAGCCCTCAGACAGGCTACCAAGAGACCCAGTACTTC. Encoded protein: CASSPQTGYQETQYF. Full variable domain (outside the CDR3, taken from reference TRBV7-9 and TRBJ2-5): DTGVSQNPRHKITKRGQNVTFRCDPISEHNRLYWYRQTLGQGPEFLTYFQNEAQLEKSRLLSDRFSAERPKGSFSTLEIQRTEQGDSAMYLCASSPQTGYQETQYFGPGTRLLVL.

V and J are TRBV10-3 and TRBJ2-7; 8 bases match TRBD1. V was pared by 6 bases and J by 4 bases, with 5 bases of the junction left unmatched. CDR3 length: 13 residues. Germline CDR1 and CDR2: ENHRY and SYGVKD. The CDR3 spells CAISPGGAYEQYF. The CDR3 nucleotides are TGTGCCATCAGCCCAGGGGGCGCGTACGAGCAGTACTTC.

The sample holds a few counts of this clone. This sequence joins TRBV21-1 and TRBJ2-7; the table's D call, TRBD2, has no DNA check behind it. TRBV21-1 is listed as a pseudogene. The CDR3 covers 18 residues. The DNA of the CDR3 is TGTGCCAGCAGCAAAGATGCCCTACTAGGGCGGGCCAACTACGAGCAGTACTTC. This codes for CASSKDALLGRANYEQYF.

This sequence joins TRBV18 and TRBJ2-7, with D possibly matching TRBD1 (5 bases). Germline V gene data show CDR1 as KGHSH and CDR2 as LQKENI. Trimming removed 3 bases from V and 3 bases from J, with 12 bases in between. The CDR3 contains 14 residues. The CDR3 DNA reads TGTGCCAGCTCACCCTGGGCAGGGCGCTACGAGCAGTACTTC. Amino acids: CASSPWAGRYEQYF.